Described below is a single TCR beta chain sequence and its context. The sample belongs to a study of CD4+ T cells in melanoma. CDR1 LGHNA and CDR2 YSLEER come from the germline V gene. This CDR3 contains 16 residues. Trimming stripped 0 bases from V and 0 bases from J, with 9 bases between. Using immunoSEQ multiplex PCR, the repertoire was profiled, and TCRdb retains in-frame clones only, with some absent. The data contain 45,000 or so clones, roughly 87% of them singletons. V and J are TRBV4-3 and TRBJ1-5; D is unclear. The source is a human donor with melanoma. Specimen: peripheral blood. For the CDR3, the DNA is TGCGCCAGCAGCCAAGATGGGCTTGCTAGCAATCAGCCCCAGCATTTT. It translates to CASSQDGLASNQPQHF.